These T cell receptor beta chains were read from a single sample in a study of human T cells and chemical hapten exposure. MiXCR, applied by TCRdb to the RACE reads, yields one record per CDR3 protein. The sample yields about 89,000 distinct CDR3 sequences, approximately 10% seen once. Specimen: whole blood, collected in connection with sensitization to the hapten diphenylcyclopropenone (DPC). The receptors derive from a woman in her sixties with alopecia areata. Some clones in this sample may be carry-over from other donors' samples. The CDR3 runs from the conserved cysteine through the conserved F or W. The D gene is left open where the match is weak. Clone sizes are given selectively: once, few, many, or a class where the clone is expanded.

V,size,J,D,DNA,CDR3
TRBV7-9,many,TRBJ2-5,TRBD2,TGTGCCAGCAGTCTAGGGACTAGCGGGGGAGAGACCCAGTACTTC,CASSLGTSGGETQYF
TRBV10-3,few,TRBJ2-1,TRBD2,TGTGCCATCAGCGGAGCGGCGGGGGGGCCGGACAATGAGCAGTTCTTC,CAISGAAGGPDNEQFF
TRBV20-1,many,TRBJ1-5,-,TGCAGTGCAGGACAAAGCAATCAGCCCCAGCATTTT,CSAGQSNQPQHF
TRBV7-8,many,TRBJ2-1,-,TGTGCCAGCAGCCCTCCCCTACGCTTCGGGGGCAATGAGCAGTTCTTC,CASSPPLRFGGNEQFF
TRBV5-1,few,TRBJ1-1,-,TGCGCCAGCAGCTTGGTCATAGCGACCACTGAAGCTTTCTTT,CASSLVIATTEAFF
TRBV4-1,-,TRBJ2-5,-,TGCGCCAGCAGCCAAGATCGGGGCAGAGAGACCCAGTACTTC,CASSQDRGRETQYF
TRBV6-5,many,TRBJ1-2,TRBD1,TGTGCCAGCAGCCGCACCGAGAGGGGGACAGGGAGTGTTAACTATGGCTACACCTTC,CASSRTERGTGSVNYGYTF
TRBV5-1,few,TRBJ1-2,-,TGCGCCAGCAGCTTGGATAGGACACCTTTGCTGGTAACCTTC,CASSLDRTPLLVTF
TRBV12-3/TRBV12-4,many,TRBJ2-7,-,TGTGCCAGCAGGGGTGAAAACGAGCAGTACTTC,CASRGENEQYF
TRBV5-5,-,TRBJ2-1,-,TGTGCCAGCAGCTTGGCCGAATTTGAGCAGTTCTTC,CASSLAEFEQFF
TRBV11-2,many,TRBJ2-3,-,TGTGCCAGCAGCCTTGGCCTTCCCACAGATACGCAGTATTTT,CASSLGLPTDTQYF
TRBV2,many,TRBJ1-5,-,TGTGCCTCCGTATGGGGAAGCAATCAGCCCCAGCATTTT,CASVWGSNQPQHF
TRBV12-3/TRBV12-4,few,TRBJ1-6,TRBD1,TGTGCCAGCAGTCCAGGGGGACTCGGCTCACCCCTCCACTTT,CASSPGGLGSPLHF
TRBV6-6,many,TRBJ2-1,-,TGTGCCAGCAGCCAACCACGGGGTGAGCAGTTCTTC,CASSQPRGEQFF
TRBV2,many,TRBJ2-7,TRBD1,TGTGCCAGCAGGGGACAGGGGGCTTCCTACGAGCAGTACTTC,CASRGQGASYEQYF
TRBV18,many,TRBJ2-2,-,TGTGCCAGCTCACCCGAGACAGCTTCGAACACCGGGGAGCTGTTTTTT,CASSPETASNTGELFF
TRBV3-1,few,TRBJ1-2,-,TGTGCCAGCAGCCAAGCCGGGAACTATGGCTACACCTTC,CASSQAGNYGYTF
TRBV11-2,few,TRBJ2-5,TRBD2,TGTGCCAGCAGCTTAGGCGGGGGGAATCGAGAGACCCAGTACTTC,CASSLGGGNRETQYF
TRBV10-3,few,TRBJ2-7,-,TGTGCCACCCAAGACGGCGGGGCCTCCTACGAGCAGTACTTC,CATQDGGASYEQYF
TRBV5-1,-,TRBJ2-7,-,TGCGCCAGCAGCCCCGGGCAGGGACTTTACGAGCAGTACTTC,CASSPGQGLYEQYF
TRBV4-1,-,TRBJ1-5,-,TGCGCCAGCAGCCAAGAAGGCGGATATAGCAATCAGCCCCAGCATTTT,CASSQEGGYSNQPQHF
TRBV7-9,many,TRBJ2-1,TRBD1,TGTGCCAGCAGCCCTCCGGGACAGGGCACGGGGAATGAGCAGTTCTTC,CASSPPGQGTGNEQFF
TRBV10-3,many,TRBJ1-2,-,TGTGCCATCAGTGAGAGAGTTGGATCCTATGGCTACACCTTC,CAISERVGSYGYTF
TRBV20-1,many,TRBJ1-5,TRBD1,TGCAGTGCCCCGGACAGGGGGAGAGATCAGCCCCAGCATTTT,CSAPDRGRDQPQHF
TRBV18,many,TRBJ1-1,TRBD1,TGTGCCAGCTCACCACTGGGACAGGGAGGATTTTCGGCGGGAGCTTTCTTT,CASSPLGQGGFSAGAFF
TRBV10-1,many,TRBJ2-1,TRBD1,TGCGCCAGCAGTGAGTCGGGGGCAGGGGGCGAGGACGCCTACAATGAGCAGTTCTTC,CASSESGAGGEDAYNEQFF
TRBV7-9,many,TRBJ2-7,-,TGTGCCAGCAGCTTAGAGGTCGCAGGGGCATATGACGAGCAGTACTTC,CASSLEVAGAYDEQYF
TRBV30,-,TRBJ1-5,-,TGTGCCTGGAGTGTTGGGGGCGCGAGTAGCAATCAGCCCCAGCATTTT,CAWSVGGASSNQPQHF
TRBV3-1,-,TRBJ2-2,TRBD2,TGTGCCAGCAATCCCGATTCTTTAGCGGGGGCGAACACCGGGGAGCTGTTTTTT,CASNPDSLAGANTGELFF
TRBV4-2,-,TRBJ2-3,-,TGTGCCAGCAGCCAAGGCCTATCTAGAACAGATACGCAGTATTTT,CASSQGLSRTDTQYF
TRBV18,-,TRBJ1-5,TRBD1,TGTGCCAGCTCCCCTCCTCAGGGGGGTAGCAATCAGCCCCAGCATTTT,CASSPPQGGSNQPQHF
TRBV6-6,many,TRBJ1-6,-,TGTGCCAGCAGTCGATCGGTTGGGGTGAGCTTTGGGTCACCCCTCCACTTT,CASSRSVGVSFGSPLHF
TRBV3-1,few,TRBJ2-7,-,TGTGCCAGCAGCCGGGGAACTACCCCCTACGAGCAGTACTTC,CASSRGTTPYEQYF
TRBV12-3/TRBV12-4,-,TRBJ2-1,TRBD2,TGTGCCAGCAGTTTAGGCGGGGGACCCACCTTTCACAATGAGCAGTTCTTC,CASSLGGGPTFHNEQFF
TRBV27,few,TRBJ1-6,-,TGTGCCAGCAGTTTATTTGTAGGTTCACCCCTCCACTTT,CASSLFVGSPLHF
TRBV10-3,few,TRBJ2-3,-,TGTGCCATCAGCCCCGACTTGGCAGGGGGGGGTACGCAGTATTTT,CAISPDLAGGGTQYF
TRBV18,many,TRBJ1-1,TRBD1,TGTGCCAGCTCCGTTGCGGGACAGGGGGACACTGAAGCTTTCTTT,CASSVAGQGDTEAFF
TRBV5-1,many,TRBJ1-5,-,TGCGCCAGCAGCTTCCTCCCTCCGCGCAGGACGGCATGGGACTTAAATAGCAATCAGCCCCAGCATTTT,CASSFLPPRRTAWDLNSNQPQHF
TRBV12-3/TRBV12-4,-,TRBJ2-2,-,TGTGCCAGCAGTTTGGACATTCCTCCCGGGGAGCTGTTTTTT,CASSLDIPPGELFF
TRBV5-1,few,TRBJ2-5,TRBD1,TGCGCCAGCAGACTCGCAGGGGGTACGGAGACCCAGTACTTC,CASRLAGGTETQYF
TRBV6-6,many,TRBJ2-3,-,TGTGCCAGCAGTTACTACGGGACCACAGATACGCAGTATTTT,CASSYYGTTDTQYF
TRBV7-3,-,TRBJ1-2,-,TGTGCCAGCAGCTTAACAATGGGAGGAGATGGCTACACCTTC,CASSLTMGGDGYTF
TRBV18,many,TRBJ2-7,TRBD1,TGTGCCAGCTCACCAAAGAGCAGACAGGGCCACGAGCAGTACTTC,CASSPKSRQGHEQYF
TRBV7-9,few,TRBJ2-5,TRBD2,TGTGCCACCGGCGGGACTAGCAGAACACCATTAAAAGAGACCCAGTACTTC,CATGGTSRTPLKETQYF
TRBV6-1,many,TRBJ1-5,-,TGTGCCATCCAAGACAGCAATCAGCCCCAGCATTTT,CAIQDSNQPQHF
TRBV10-3,many,TRBJ1-2,TRBD1,TGTGCCGTTCGGACAGGGCGGGGTGGCTACACCTTC,CAVRTGRGGYTF
TRBV6-5,-,TRBJ2-1,TRBD2,TGTGCCAGCAGCCCCGGGACTAACTACAATGAGCAGTTCTTC,CASSPGTNYNEQFF
TRBV2,many,TRBJ2-2,TRBD1,TGTGCCAGCAGTGAATTTGGGACAGGGAACACCGGGGAGCTGTTTTTT,CASSEFGTGNTGELFF
TRBV3-1,many,TRBJ2-7,-,TGTGCCAGCAGCCCGAGCGGGTACGAGCAGTACTTC,CASSPSGYEQYF
TRBV6-2/TRBV6-3,few,TRBJ2-1,TRBD1,TGTACCAGCAGTTACGCTCGGGACAGAGCCTACAATGAGCAGTTCTTC,CTSSYARDRAYNEQFF
TRBV19,-,TRBJ2-5,-,TGTGCCAGTAGTATAGGGCAGGCCGAAGAGACCCAGTACTTC,CASSIGQAEETQYF